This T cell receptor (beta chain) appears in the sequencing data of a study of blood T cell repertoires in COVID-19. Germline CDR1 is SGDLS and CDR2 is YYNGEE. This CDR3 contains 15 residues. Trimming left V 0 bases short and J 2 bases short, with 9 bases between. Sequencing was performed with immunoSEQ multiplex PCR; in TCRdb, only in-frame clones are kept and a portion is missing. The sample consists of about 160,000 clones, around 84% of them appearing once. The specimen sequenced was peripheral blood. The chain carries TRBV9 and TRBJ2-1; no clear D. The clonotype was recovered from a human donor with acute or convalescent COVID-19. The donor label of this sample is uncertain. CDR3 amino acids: CASSVARQTYNEQFF. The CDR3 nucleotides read TGTGCCAGCAGCGTAGCGAGGCAAACCTACAATGAGCAGTTCTTC.